This T cell receptor (beta chain) derives from a study of blood T cell repertoires in COVID-19. Study in general: Samples taken during acute and convalescent COVID-19 were collected in the United States, Italy and Spain. T cells, B-cell-depleted T cells, or PBMCs supplied cDNA or gDNA.

The authors' processing: Amplification of reference gene primers provided the estimated nucleated cell counts. Assay: immunoSEQ multiplex PCR; the TCRdb copy retains only in-frame clones and omits some. D and trimming were read from the DNA, whereas the V and J calls and clone size are those reported in that table. The sample lists over 85,000 clones, around 90% occurring once. Unmatched junction bases numbered 12, after V lost 7 bases and J lost 7 bases. Germline CDR1 and CDR2: SGHRS and YFSETQ. This CDR3 region has 15 residues. The clonotype was recovered from a man aged 65 to 79 with acute or convalescent COVID-19. Input material: peripheral blood. The V and J genes are TRBV5-1 and TRBJ2-1, with 9 bases aligning to TRBD1. The CDR3 DNA reads TGCGCCAGCGGGGGGACAGGGCAAAGGGAGAATGAGCAGTTCTTC. This codes for CASGGTGQRENEQFF.